The 14 T cell receptor beta chains given below trace back to one sample, sequenced in a study of T cell changes during pregnancy in multiple sclerosis. The table came from immunoSEQ multiplex PCR; TCRdb's copy has only in-frame clones and leaves some out. In the table there are about 53,000 clones, around 90% of which are singletons. Sample: CD4+ T cells from peripheral blood mononuclear cells, taken in the third trimester of pregnancy. The receptors derive from a female donor with multiple sclerosis, enrolled in a pregnancy study.

This chain links TRBV6-1 with TRBJ1-2; no firm D call. V was cut by 3 bases and J by 6 bases, with 14 bases left in between. The CDR3 has 14 amino acids. Germline loops: CDR1 MNHNS, CDR2 SASEGT. CDR3 amino acids: CASSDLVRRHGYTF. CDR3 nucleotide sequence: TGTGCCAGCAGTGATTTGGTCCGGAGGCATGGCTACACCTTC.

This chain links TRBV4-1 with TRBJ1-6; D gene unclear. Trimming took off 0 bases at V and 8 bases at J, with 8 bases between the two ends. The CDR3 loop spans 14 amino acids. The germline V gene has CDR1 MGHRA and CDR2 YSYEKL. In DNA, the CDR3 is TGCGCCAGCAGCCAAGAAGTTCGGGATTCACCCCTCCACTTT. Translation: CASSQEVRDSPLHF.

V usage is TRBV5-3 and J usage is TRBJ1-1; the D gene is possibly TRBD1 (6 bases). TRBV5-3 has ORF status, its function being uncertain. The CDR3 runs to 17 residues. V was cut by 4 bases and J by 1 base, with 20 bases left in between. The CDR3 sequence: CARSAWDKGPPNTEAFF. DNA for the CDR3: TGTGCCAGAAGCGCCTGGGACAAGGGCCCTCCGAACACTGAAGCTTTCTTT.

This clone was observed a single time. The V call is TRBV11-1, the J call TRBJ1-1; no clear D. In germline, CDR1 is SGHAT, CDR2 FQDESV (reference sequence). The CDR3 contains 14 residues. V was cut by 2 bases and J by 1 base, with 8 bases left in between. The CDR3: CASSLNSGNTEAFF. CDR3 DNA sequence: TGTGCCAGCAGCTTAAACTCAGGGAACACTGAAGCTTTCTTT.

The rearrangement links TRBV15 to TRBJ2-7; 7 nucleotides match TRBD1. The germline gives CDR1 LNHNV, CDR2 YYDKDF (reference sequence). The CDR3 is 13 amino acids. Trimming removed 7 bases from V and 2 bases from J; junction bases left unmatched: 5. The CDR3 sequence is CATNRDRAYEQYF. As DNA, the CDR3 is TGTGCCACCAACCGGGACAGAGCCTACGAGCAGTACTTC. The variable domain in full, completed from reference TRBV15 and TRBJ2-7, reads DAMVIQNPRYQVTQFGKPVTLSCSQTLNHNVMYWYQQKSSQAPKLLFHYYDKDFNNEADTPDNFQSRRPNTSFCFLDIRSPGLGDTAMYLCATNRDRAYEQYFGPGTRLTVT.

Here the CDR3 reads CASSVVAGPSYEQYF. The CDR3 DNA reads as TGTGCCAGCAGCGTAGTGGCGGGGCCTTCCTACGAGCAGTACTTC. The J gene is TRBJ2-7, the V gene TRBV9, with a tentative D call TRBD2 (6 bases). The CDR3 extends over 15 amino acids. The germline gives CDR1 SGDLS, CDR2 YYNGEE. Trimming took off 0 bases at V and 1 base at J, with 11 bases between the two ends. The whole variable domain, filled in from reference TRBV9 and TRBJ2-7, reads DSGVTQTPKHLITATGQRVTLRCSPRSGDLSVYWYQQSLDQGLQFLIQYYNGEERAKGNILERFSAQQFPDLHSELNLSSLELGDSALYFCASSVVAGPSYEQYFGPGTRLTVT.

This chain connects TRBV29-1 to TRBJ2-3; 8 bases line up with TRBD2. With V trimmed by 7 bases and J by 1 base, 7 bases remained unmatched. Germline V gives CDR1 SQVTM, CDR2 ANQGSEA. The CDR3 runs 14 residues. Here the CDR3 reads CSAGGAGGTDTQYF. CDR3 nucleotide sequence: TGCAGCGCCGGGGGGGCCGGGGGCACAGATACGCAGTATTTT.

J is TRBJ2-3 and V is TRBV6-1; TRBD2 matches 7 bases. CDR1 is MNHNS, CDR2 SASEGT, per germline. There are 14 residues in the CDR3. V gave up 8 bases and J gave up 3 bases; unmatched junction bases: 8. CDR3 amino acids: CASREDTITDTQYF. The CDR3 DNA reads TGTGCCAGCCGGGAGGACACGATTACAGATACGCAGTATTTT.

J is TRBJ2-3 and V is TRBV19; D possibly corresponds to TRBD2 (6 bases). There are 13 residues in the CDR3. V lost 3 bases, J lost 5 bases, and 9 bases lay in between. Germline CDR1 is LNHDA and CDR2 is SQIVND (reference sequence). The CDR3 spells CASSIRGGDTQYF. The CDR3, as DNA: TGTGCCAGTAGTATTCGGGGAGGAGATACGCAGTATTTT.

This sequence joins TRBV25-1 and TRBJ2-1; possible D gene TRBD2, 5 bases. Germline V gives CDR1 MGHDK, CDR2 SYGVNS. This CDR3 comprises 15 residues. V was trimmed by 3 bases and J by 8 bases, leaving 17 bases between them. The CDR3 region has the DNA TGTGCCAGCAGTGATCTCGAAGGGAACGGGGATGAGCAGTTCTTC. Translated: CASSDLEGNGDEQFF. Supplemented by reference TRBV25-1 and TRBJ2-1, the full variable domain reads EADIYQTPRYLVIGTGKKITLECSQTMGHDKMYWYQQDPGMELHLIHYSYGVNSTEKGDLSSESTVSRIRTEHFPLTLESARPSHTSQYLCASSDLEGNGDEQFFGPGTRLTVL.

V and J are TRBV12-5 and TRBJ1-5, with D possibly being TRBD1 (5 bases). This CDR3 is built from 16 residues. The V end was cut by 2 bases, the J end by 3 bases, with 14 bases between. From germline, CDR1 is LGHNT and CDR2 FRNRAP. The CDR3 loop is CASGLSRLGVNQPQHF. The CDR3 DNA reads as TGTGCTAGTGGTTTGTCTAGGTTAGGGGTCAATCAGCCCCAGCATTTT.

The gene calls are TRBV7-3 and TRBJ1-3; D remains unclear. Germline assignment: CDR1 SGHTA and CDR2 FQGTGA. The CDR3 is 13 amino acids. V was cut by 0 bases and J by 8 bases, with 8 bases left in between. Here the CDR3 reads CASSLTAGDTIYF. The CDR3 coding sequence is TGTGCCAGCAGCTTAACGGCCGGAGACACCATATATTTT. The full variable domain, rest sourced from reference TRBV7-3 and TRBJ1-3, is GAGVSQTPSNKVTEKGKYVELRCDPISGHTALYWYRQSLGQGPEFLIYFQGTGAADDSGLPNDRFFAVRPEGSVSTLKIQRTERGDSAVYLCASSLTAGDTIYFGEGSWLTVV.

The rearrangement links TRBV5-6 to TRBJ2-1; D is undetermined. Per the germline V gene, CDR1 is SGHDT and CDR2 is YYEEEE. The germline V and J ends were trimmed by 3 bases and 5 bases, with 12 bases remaining between them. The CDR3 has 14 residues. The CDR3 bases are TGTGCCAGCAGCTCTACGGGTTGGGACAATGAGCAGTTCTTC. It yields the protein CASSSTGWDNEQFF.

This clone appeared once. The J gene is TRBJ2-6, the V gene TRBV7-3; TRBD2 is a possible D gene (6 bases). Germline CDR1 is SGHTA and CDR2 is FQGTGA. V was cut by 6 bases and J by 0 bases, with 15 bases left in between. This CDR3 is 17 amino acids long. CDR3 loop: CASSNNLGGSGANVLTF. The CDR3 region has the DNA TGTGCCAGCAGTAATAACTTGGGGGGCTCTGGGGCCAACGTCCTGACTTTC.